The 29 T cell receptor beta chains below were found in one sample sequenced in a study of a mutant IDH1 vaccine in newly diagnosed glioma. Their antigen targets remain unknown. The time point here: week 11, during vaccination. In every dose of vaccine, 300 ug of mutant IDH1 20-mer peptide was given alongside topical imiquimod. Libraries were prepared by immunoSEQ multiplex PCR; TCRdb keeps only in-frame clonotypes and omits some of them. The repertoire holds tens of thousands of clones, with roughly 83% as singletons. The source material was PBMCs, sampled from a glioma patient whose treatment included an IDH1 peptide vaccine. The receptor source for this set is a woman in her fifties or sixties with glioma.

This rearrangement joins TRBV6-5 to TRBJ2-7; unclear D gene. CDR1 is MNHEY and CDR2 is SVGAGI in the germline V gene. V lost 3 bases, J lost 4 bases, and 16 bases lay in between. CDR3 length: 15 residues. The CDR3 nucleotides read TGTGCCAGCAGTTATAGGTCCATCCTCGGGTACGAGCAGTACTTC. Residues: CASSYRSILGYEQYF.

V gene TRBV6-1 combines with J gene TRBJ2-7, with D possibly matching TRBD1 (6 bases). CDR1 MNHNS and CDR2 SASEGT come from the germline V gene. V lost 1 base to trimming and J lost 10 bases, with 14 bases between them. This CDR3 region has 13 residues. The CDR3 DNA reads as TGTGCCAGCAGTGAAGAAGGGGGAACAGTTCAGTACTTC. This translates into CASSEEGGTVQYF.

The chain couples TRBV28 to TRBJ1-5, with 8 bases identical to TRBD1. The CDR3 has 13 amino acids. Germline-derived CDR1 and CDR2 are MDHEN and SYDVKM. The V and J ends lost 11 bases and 9 bases, in that order; junction bases with no gene match: 12. DNA of the CDR3: TGTGCCGCCCAGGACAGGGTCCTTGGGCCCCAGCATTTT. Translation: CAAQDRVLGPQHF.

This clone was observed once. The chain combines TRBV18 with TRBJ1-5, with a possible D match to TRBD1 (5 bases). Trimming removed 4 bases at V and 3 bases at J, with 19 bases between. This CDR3 has 17 residues. Germline V gene lookup returns CDR1 KGHSH and CDR2 LQKENI. The CDR3: CASSRLLRGASNQPQHF. For the CDR3, the DNA is TGTGCCAGCTCACGCCTACTTAGAGGGGCGTCCAATCAGCCCCAGCATTTT.

CDR3 nucleotide sequence: TGTGCCAGCAGCTTTACCGGGACAGAACGTTCACCCCTCCACTTT. Translated: CASSFTGTERSPLHF. This chain links TRBV5-6 with TRBJ1-6; 7 bases line up with TRBD1. J lost 9 bases, V lost 2 bases, and 8 bases had no gene match. Germline loops: CDR1 SGHDT, CDR2 YYEEEE. The CDR3 runs to 15 residues. The entire variable domain, with the rest obtained from reference TRBV5-6 and TRBJ1-6, is as follows: DAGVTQSPTHLIKTRGQQVTLRCSPKSGHDTVSWYQQALGQGPQFIFQYYEEEERQRGNFPDRFSGHQFPNYSSELNVNALLLGDSALYLCASSFTGTERSPLHFGNGTRLTVT.

CDR3 residues: CASSPSGVRYEQYF. DNA for the CDR3: TGTGCCAGCAGTCCTAGCGGGGTTCGCTACGAGCAGTACTTC. The chain carries TRBV27 and TRBJ2-7, with TRBD2 matching over 9 bases. This CDR3 region has 14 residues. Germline lookup yields CDR1 MNHEY and CDR2 SMNVEV (reference sequence). The V and J ends lost 5 bases and 3 bases, in that order; junction bases with no gene match: 5.

The table lists this clone with a count of one. The CDR3 coding sequence is TGTGCCAGTAGCACCGGGAGGATAATGAATTCACCCCTCCACTTT. Translated, it gives CASSTGRIMNSPLHF. This chain links TRBV19 with TRBJ1-6; D ambiguous. Trimming removed 6 bases from V and 7 bases from J, with 16 bases in between. The CDR3 has 15 amino acids. Germline assignment: CDR1 LNHDA and CDR2 SQIVND (reference sequence).

This sequence joins TRBV28 and TRBJ2-5; D ambiguous. CDR1 is MDHEN, CDR2 SYDVKM, per germline. Trimming removed 5 bases from V and 3 bases from J, with 13 bases in between. The CDR3 length is 14 residues. This chain's CDR3 is CASSLPRAEETQYF. The CDR3 DNA follows: TGTGCCAGCAGTCTCCCCCGGGCGGAAGAGACCCAGTACTTC.

The V and J genes are TRBV7-2 and TRBJ1-2, with 11 positions matching TRBD1. This CDR3 comprises 14 residues. Trimming cost V 5 bases and J 6 bases; bases outside gene matches: 5. The germline gives CDR1 SGHTA, CDR2 FQGNSA. The CDR3 bases are TGTGCCAGCAGCCACGGACAGGGGGCGAATGGCTACACCTTC. Residues: CASSHGQGANGYTF.

The chain employs TRBV19 and TRBJ1-3; TRBD1 is a possible D gene (5 bases). The CDR3 has 13 residues. The V and J ends lost 7 bases and 6 bases respectively, with 13 bases between them. Germline V gene sequence: CDR1 LNHDA, CDR2 SQIVND (reference sequence). CDR3 sequence (DNA): TGTGCCAGTACCAAGACAGCGGAAAACACCATATATTTT. This codes for CASTKTAENTIYF.

The chain carries TRBV11-2 and TRBJ1-1; D is possibly TRBD1 (6 bases). From germline, CDR1 is SGHAT and CDR2 FQNNGV. V lost 5 bases and J lost 7, with 17 bases in between. CDR3 length: 14 residues. This CDR3 is CASSLRSGTLEAFF. The DNA of the CDR3 is TGTGCCAGCAGCCTACGGTCCGGGACACTTGAAGCTTTCTTT.

This clone was picked up one time. The chain is built from TRBV7-2 and TRBJ2-4; TRBD1 is a possible D gene (6 bases). The V and J ends lost 4 bases and 2 bases respectively, with 12 bases between them. The germline V gene encodes CDR1 SGHTA and CDR2 FQGNSA. The CDR3 totals 15 residues. The CDR3 reads CASSSSGDTKNIQYF. The CDR3 DNA follows: TGTGCCAGCAGCTCTTCAGGGGATACCAAAAACATTCAGTACTTC.

The chain combines TRBV19 with TRBJ1-6; no clear D gene. V gave up 6 bases and J gave up 10 bases, with 13 bases separating them. CDR1 LNHDA and CDR2 SQIVND come from the germline V gene (reference sequence). The CDR3 runs to 13 residues. The CDR3 coding sequence is TGTGCCAGTAGGTACGAAAAGAGGTCACCCCTCCACTTT. As protein: CASRYEKRSPLHF.

V is TRBV4-1 and J is TRBJ1-4, with D perhaps matching TRBD1 (5 bases). The CDR3 covers 16 residues. The germline V and J ends were trimmed by 7 bases and 7 bases, with 22 bases remaining between them. Germline-derived CDR1 and CDR2 are MGHRA and YSYEKL. In DNA, the CDR3 is TGCGCCAGCACCTCCGAGAGGGGACCCCTTAGTGAAAAACTGTTTTTT. As protein: CASTSERGPLSEKLFF.

The J gene is TRBJ2-3, the V gene TRBV4-1, with D possibly being TRBD1 or TRBD2 (5 bases each). In germline, CDR1 is MGHRA, CDR2 YSYEKL. This CDR3 comprises 15 residues. V lost 4 bases and J lost 2, with 13 bases in between. CDR3 nucleotide sequence: TGCGCCAGCAGCCGACTGGCAGGGACCACAGATACGCAGTATTTT. This translates into CASSRLAGTTDTQYF.

In DNA form, the CDR3 reads TGTGCCAGCAGCGTCAGTAGCGGGAATCCCTACAATGAGCAGTTCTTC. Translation: CASSVSSGNPYNEQFF. The chain is built from TRBV9 and TRBJ2-1, with TRBD2 identical over 8 bases. CDR3 length equals 16 residues. V gave up 2 bases and J gave up 2 bases; unmatched junction bases: 6. CDR1 SGDLS and CDR2 YYNGEE come from the germline V gene.

The rearrangement uses TRBV10-3 and TRBJ1-2; 7 positions agree with TRBD1. The CDR3 covers 16 residues. The germline V gene encodes CDR1 ENHRY and CDR2 SYGVKD. Trimming cost V 0 bases and J 7 bases; bases outside gene matches: 11. The CDR3 reads CAISESRGGGIGGYTF. CDR3 DNA: TGTGCCATCAGTGAGTCGAGGGGAGGGGGCATCGGTGGCTACACCTTC.

CDR3 bases: TGTGCCAGCTCACCACCGGGCGGGGGTAGCAATCAGCCCCAGCATTTT. This gives the protein CASSPPGGGSNQPQHF. J is TRBJ1-5 and V is TRBV18; D perhaps matches TRBD1 (5 bases). From germline, CDR1 is KGHSH and CDR2 LQKENI. This CDR3 has 16 residues. V lost 0 bases to trimming and J lost 0 bases, with 9 bases between them.

The chain has TRBV5-1 and TRBJ1-1; the D gene is possibly TRBD1 (6 bases). Trimming stripped 9 bases from V and 2 bases from J, with 26 bases between. The CDR3 length is 17 residues. The germline V gene has CDR1 SGHRS and CDR2 YFSETQ. CDR3 residues: CATVVNPGGLKNTEAFF. The CDR3 bases are TGCGCCACAGTCGTAAATCCCGGGGGCCTAAAAAACACTGAAGCTTTCTTT. Variable domain in full (rest from reference TRBV5-1 and TRBJ1-1): KAGVTQTPRYLIKTRGQQVTLSCSPISGHRSVSWYQQTPGQGLQFLFEYFSETQRNKGNFPGRFSGRQFSNSRSEMNVSTLELGDSALYLCATVVNPGGLKNTEAFFGQGTRLTVV.

The CDR3 protein is CATRGGLNTGELFF. CDR3 bases: TGTGCCACCCGCGGGGGGCTGAACACCGGGGAGCTGTTTTTT. V and J are TRBV2 and TRBJ2-2; 8 bases are shared with TRBD2. Unmatched junction bases numbered 5, after V lost 10 bases and J lost 1 base. The CDR3 has 14 amino acids. Germline V gene data show CDR1 as SNHLY and CDR2 as FYNNEI.

The rearrangement joins TRBV19 to TRBJ2-2; D is perhaps TRBD2 (6 bases). The ends were cut back, 3 bases at V and 8 bases at J, with 16 bases in the middle. The germline CDR1 and CDR2 sequences are LNHDA and SQIVND (reference sequence). This CDR3 has 15 amino acids. This CDR3 is CASSIEGIGTGELFF. The CDR3 nucleotides are TGTGCCAGTAGTATCGAGGGGATTGGGACTGGGGAGCTGTTTTTT. Using reference TRBV19 and TRBJ2-2 for the parts outside the CDR3, the full variable domain is DGGITQSPKYLFRKEGQNVTLSCEQNLNHDAMYWYRQDPGQGLRLIYYSQIVNDFQKGDIAEGYSVSREKKESFPLTVTSAQKNPTAFYLCASSIEGIGTGELFFGEGSRLTVL.

J is TRBJ2-7 and V is TRBV5-1; TRBD1 agrees at 11 bases. This CDR3 comprises 16 residues. V dropped 5 bases and J dropped 5; count of bases not matched to a gene: 12. The germline CDR1 and CDR2 sequences are SGHRS and YFSETQ. In nucleotides, the CDR3 is TGCGCCAGCAGACCAAGAGGACAGGGGGCTTTCGACGAGCAGTACTTC. It encodes CASRPRGQGAFDEQYF.

The chain has TRBV5-4 and TRBJ2-3, with 10 positions matching TRBD1. V shed 3 bases, J shed 6 bases, and the junction held 7 bases outside the gene matches. This CDR3 contains 15 residues. Germline values: CDR1 SGHNT, CDR2 YYREEE (reference sequence). CDR3 DNA: TGTGCCAGCAGCTCAGCGGGACAGGGGAAGGATACGCAGTATTTT. Amino acid sequence: CASSSAGQGKDTQYF.

This chain joins TRBV7-2 and TRBJ1-3; D perhaps matches TRBD1 (5 bases). V lost 5 bases and J 0 bases, leaving 8 bases between the germline ends. Germline CDR1 and CDR2: SGHTA and FQGNSA. The CDR3 length is 14 residues. CDR3: CASSPGASGNTIYF. The CDR3 DNA sequence: TGTGCCAGCAGCCCCGGGGCCTCTGGAAACACCATATATTTT.

Concerning this clone: The junction and the germline gene differ at one end; a read error may be behind it. The chain recombines TRBV5-1 with TRBJ2-3, with TRBD2 matching 7 bases. This CDR3 contains 17 residues. CDR1 and CDR2 from the germline V gene are SGHRS and YFSETQ. The CDR3 sequence: CASSLVGVGGSRDTQYF. As DNA, the CDR3 is TGCGCCAGCAGCTTGGTGGGGGTCGGCGGGAGCAGAGATACGCAGTATTTT.

The chain joins TRBV5-4 to TRBJ2-7, with D hard to call. Germline loops: CDR1 SGHNT, CDR2 YYREEE (reference sequence). CDR3 length equals 13 residues. V gave up 4 bases and J gave up 7 bases, with 15 bases separating them. CDR3: CASSPGLGLEQYF. The CDR3 DNA reads as TGTGCCAGCAGCCCCGGGCTCGGATTGGAGCAGTACTTC. Variable domain in full (rest from reference TRBV5-4 and TRBJ2-7): ETGVTQSPTHLIKTRGQQVTLRCSSQSGHNTVSWYQQALGQGPQFIFQYYREEENGRGNFPPRFSGLQFPNYSSELNVNALELDDSALYLCASSPGLGLEQYFGPGTRLTVT.

This chain links TRBV7-6 with TRBJ2-2; 10 bases line up with TRBD2. Losses at the gene ends were 0 bases for V and 7 bases for J; bases not matched to a gene: 5. The CDR3 loop spans 16 amino acids. From germline, CDR1 is SGHVS and CDR2 FNYEAQ. CDR3 nucleotide sequence: TGTGCCAGCAGCTTAGCCAGCGGGGGGGCAGTCGGGGAGCTGTTTTTT. It translates to CASSLASGGAVGELFF. Full variable domain (missing parts from reference TRBV7-6 and TRBJ2-2): GAGVSQSPRYKVTKRGQDVALRCDPISGHVSLYWYRQALGQGPEFLTYFNYEAQQDKSGLPNDRFSAERPEGSISTLTIQRTEQRDSAMYRCASSLASGGAVGELFFGEGSRLTVL.

The chain employs TRBV10-1 and TRBJ2-7; 7 bases fit TRBD1. The CDR3 runs to 14 residues. Germline V gene data show CDR1 as WNHNN and CDR2 as SYGVQD (reference sequence). V shed 3 bases, J shed 8 bases, and the junction held 10 bases outside the gene matches. The CDR3 sequence is CASSEGNRGLQQYF. In DNA, the CDR3 is TGCGCCAGCAGTGAAGGGAACAGGGGCTTGCAGCAGTACTTC.

V is TRBV18 and J is TRBJ2-7; 10 bases map to TRBD1. The V segment lost 3 bases and the J segment 5 bases; nucleotides outside the gene matches: 4. CDR3 length equals 14 residues. The germline V gene has CDR1 KGHSH and CDR2 LQKENI. CDR3 region: CASSPGQGINEQYF. CDR3 nucleotide sequence: TGTGCCAGCTCACCGGGACAGGGGATCAACGAGCAGTACTTC.